Following are 13 T cell receptor beta chains from one sample sequenced in a study of low-dose radiotherapy and immunotherapy resistance in tumors. Specified time point: before trial treatment. Both a constant-region primer and a V-primer adapter served to amplify TCRs across about 20 PCR cycles. Using its own MiXCR run on the reads, TCRdb lists one record per CDR3 protein. The sample comprises roughly 46,000 distinct CDR3 sequences, 10% to 15% of which are singletons, and 5.5% to 8% rests with the top ten. Here the sequenced sample was PBMCs, taken before treatment. These receptors were collected from a female donor with ovarian cancer.

This chain joins TRBV13 and TRBJ1-1, with a possible D match to TRBD1 (6 bases). V lost 5 bases to trimming and J lost 7 bases, with 14 bases between them. From germline, CDR1 is PRHDT and CDR2 FYEKMQ (reference sequence). The CDR3 runs 13 residues. Here the CDR3 DNA reads TGTGCCAGCAGCCTAAGACAGGTGGGTGAAGCTTTCTTT. It encodes CASSLRQVGEAFF.

Ten or more counts support this clonotype. The genes are TRBV19 and TRBJ1-1; 7 positions match TRBD1. V was pared by 7 bases and J by 2 bases, with 10 bases of the junction left unmatched. Germline V gene data show CDR1 as LNHDA and CDR2 as SQIVND (reference sequence). The CDR3 has 15 residues. The CDR3 sequence is CASTGGQVVNTEAFF. CDR3 sequence (DNA): TGTGCCAGTACCGGCGGACAGGTGGTTAACACTGAAGCTTTCTTT.

The chain recombines TRBV29-1 with TRBJ2-1; D is possibly TRBD2 (7 bases). The V end lost 3 bases, the J end lost 5 bases, and 11 bases lay between the germline ends. The CDR3 consists of 13 residues. Germline CDR1 is SQVTM and CDR2 is ANQGSEA. The CDR3 region has the DNA TGCAGCGTTGAGCCGGGGGGCGACAATGAGCAGTTCTTC. Its translation is CSVEPGGDNEQFF.

In the case of this clonotype: The likely explanation is a read error, given a far larger clone one base away. V is TRBV6-8 and J is TRBJ2-1; no clear D gene. The germline gives CDR1 MNHGY, CDR2 SAAAGT. There are 13 residues in the CDR3. V lost 10 bases to trimming and J lost 10 bases, with 20 bases between them. The DNA of the CDR3 is TGTGCCATCACTCGAGGTCCAAACTACGAGCAGTTCTTC. This codes for CAITRGPNYEQFF.

This clonotype was observed many times. V and J are TRBV7-2 and TRBJ2-5, with 10 bases lining up with TRBD2. The trim removed 5 bases at V and 5 bases at J, leaving 8 bases unmatched. The CDR3 totals 15 residues. The germline V gene has CDR1 SGHTA and CDR2 FQGNSA. The CDR3 DNA is TGTGCCAGCAGCACCCAGACTAGCGGGTCGGAGACCCAGTACTTC. Its protein product is CASSTQTSGSETQYF.

Ten or more counts support this clonotype. In nucleotides, the CDR3 is TGCAGTGCTAGAAGGTGGGCTGTAGAGACCCAGTACTTC. This encodes CSARRWAVETQYF. V usage is TRBV20-1 and J usage is TRBJ2-5, with unresolved D. Trimming took off 2 bases at V and 4 bases at J, with 11 bases between the two ends. Germline CDR1 reads DFQATT; CDR2 reads SNEGSKA (reference sequence). The CDR3 extends over 13 amino acids.

This clonotype was seen at least ten times. The chain is built from TRBV2 and TRBJ2-3; a weak D match, TRBD1 (6 bases). Germline V gene sequence: CDR1 SNHLY, CDR2 FYNNEI. V was shortened by 6 bases and J by 2 bases, with 15 bases between the two germline ends. The CDR3 length is 15 residues. CDR3 loop: CASRRGQAFTDTQYF. Here the CDR3 DNA reads TGTGCCAGCAGGAGGGGACAAGCCTTCACAGATACGCAGTATTTT.

The sample holds many counts of this clonotype. The chain uses TRBV5-1 and TRBJ2-7; 10 bases line up with TRBD1. From germline, CDR1 is SGHRS and CDR2 YFSETQ. The CDR3 consists of 14 residues. V was clipped by 3 bases and J by 2 bases; unmatched bases: 2. For the CDR3, the DNA is TGCGCCAGCAGCTCGGGACAGGGGACCTACGAGCAGTACTTC. As protein: CASSSGQGTYEQYF.

The table lists this clonotype with many counts. This sequence joins TRBV29-1 and TRBJ1-1; D is undetermined. V lost 5 bases and J lost 5, with 15 bases in between. The germline CDR1 and CDR2 sequences are SQVTM and ANQGSEA. The CDR3 spans 13 residues. The CDR3 region has the DNA TGCAGCGTTCTGACCGATCGGTATACTGAAGCTTTCTTT. It encodes CSVLTDRYTEAFF.

This clonotype came up many times. The gene calls are TRBV20-1 and TRBJ2-3; tentative D call: TRBD1 (6 bases). The CDR3 is 13 amino acids. Trimming cost V 5 bases and J 2 bases, with 11 bases left between them. Germline V CDR1 and CDR2: DFQATT, SNEGSKA (reference sequence). CDR3 protein: CSASDSYTDTQYF. In nucleotides, the CDR3 is TGCAGTGCTTCGGACAGCTACACAGATACGCAGTATTTT.

This clonotype showed up just a few times. CDR3 loop: CASSLIGTTKYF. The CDR3 region has the DNA TGTGCCAGCTCATTAATCGGGACCACGAAGTACTTC. The chain links TRBV18 to TRBJ2-5; D may match TRBD1 or TRBD2 (5 bases each). The CDR3 sequence is 12 residues long. Germline V gives CDR1 KGHSH, CDR2 LQKENI. V lost 5 bases to trimming and J lost 12 bases, with 16 bases between them. Using reference TRBV18 and TRBJ2-5 for the parts outside the CDR3, the full variable domain is NAGVMQNPRHLVRRRGQEARLRCSPMKGHSHVYWYRQLPEEGLKFMVYLQKENIIDESGMPKERFSAEFPKEGPSILRIQQVVRGDSAAYFCASSLIGTTKYFGPGTRLLVL.

This clonotype appeared many times. The chain uses TRBV3-1 and TRBJ1-2, with D unclear. This CDR3 has 14 residues. Germline V gene lookup returns CDR1 LGHDT and CDR2 YNNKEL (reference sequence). V lost 1 base, J lost 9 bases, and 15 bases lay in between. The CDR3 is CASSQAPGVLRYTF. The CDR3 DNA follows: TGTGCCAGCAGCCAAGCTCCTGGGGTCCTGCGCTACACCTTC.

This clonotype was counted at least ten times. The rearrangement joins TRBV29-1 to TRBJ2-1; 10 bases are a match to TRBD2. V was pared by 6 bases and J by 8 bases, with 10 bases of the junction left unmatched. Germline CDR1 reads SQVTM; CDR2 reads ANQGSEA. This CDR3 region has 14 residues. The chain's CDR3 is CSVVTSGSLDEQFF. The CDR3 DNA reads as TGCAGCGTGGTGACTAGCGGGTCTCTTGATGAGCAGTTCTTC.